These 27 T cell receptor beta chains share one sample of origin, sequenced in a study of cytomegalovirus exposure and HLA in healthy donors. Sequenced by immunoSEQ multiplex PCR; TCRdb stores in-frame clones only, minus some. Among 170,000 or so clones listed, roughly 80% were seen once. The sequenced material came from PBMCs. These receptors originate from a woman between 18 and 29 years old in good health and CMV-seropositive.

This chain connects TRBV9 to TRBJ2-2; 8 bases agree with TRBD1. The CDR3 consists of 15 residues. V lost 2 bases to trimming and J lost 6 bases; unmatched junction nucleotides: 6. The germline gives CDR1 SGDLS, CDR2 YYNGEE. Here the CDR3 DNA reads TGTGCCAGCAGCGTGGGCAGGGGGCAGGCCGGGGAGCTGTTTTTT. Translation gives CASSVGRGQAGELFF.

The V gene is TRBV4-1, the J gene TRBJ1-1; D possibly corresponds to TRBD1 (5 bases). The CDR3 length is 13 residues. Germline CDR1 and CDR2: MGHRA and YSYEKL. The V end was cut by 8 bases, the J end by 3 bases, with 13 bases between. CDR3 in amino acids: CASSGREDTEAFF. In nucleotides, the CDR3 is TGCGCCAGCTCGGGCAGGGAGGACACTGAAGCTTTCTTT.

The J gene is TRBJ2-3, the V gene TRBV9; 13 positions match TRBD2. Germline V gene data show CDR1 as SGDLS and CDR2 as YYNGEE. The CDR3 consists of 18 residues. The ends lost 3 bases at V and 6 bases at J; junction bases unmatched: 13. CDR3 protein: CASSAEWTSGGFADTQYF. The CDR3 DNA is TGTGCCAGCAGCGCCGAATGGACTAGCGGGGGATTCGCGGATACGCAGTATTTT. The entire variable domain, with the rest obtained from reference TRBV9 and TRBJ2-3, is as follows: DSGVTQTPKHLITATGQRVTLRCSPRSGDLSVYWYQQSLDQGLQFLIQYYNGEERAKGNILERFSAQQFPDLHSELNLSSLELGDSALYFCASSAEWTSGGFADTQYFGPGTRLTVL.

This clone was seen just once. This chain uses TRBV5-1 with TRBJ2-3; the D is unclear. Germline assignment: CDR1 SGHRS and CDR2 YFSETQ. The CDR3 contains 11 residues. The V and J ends lost 2 bases and 6 bases respectively, with 4 bases between them. CDR3 nucleotide sequence: TGCGCCAGCAGCTTAGAGGATACGCAGTATTTT. It translates to CASSLEDTQYF.

This chain joins TRBV6-6 and TRBJ2-2; 8 bases are a match to TRBD1. Looked up from germline, CDR1 is MNHNY and CDR2 is SVGAGI (reference sequence). This CDR3 region has 15 residues. V lost 1 base and J lost 6; bases outside the gene matches: 4. For the CDR3, the DNA is TGTGCCAGCAGTTACTTCGACAGGGGTCCCGGGGAGCTGTTTTTT. Amino acids: CASSYFDRGPGELFF.

This chain connects TRBV6-5 to TRBJ2-1; 12 nucleotides agree with TRBD2. The CDR3 runs to 14 residues. Germline V gene data show CDR1 as MNHEY and CDR2 as SVGAGI. After removal of 6 bases from V and 7 bases from J, the junction contained 4 bases not matched to a gene. CDR3 nucleotide sequence: TGTGCCAGCAGGACTAGCGGGGGACGGAATGAGCAGTTCTTC. It specifies CASRTSGGRNEQFF.

The rearrangement uses TRBV11-3 and TRBJ1-3; 7 bases map to TRBD1. The CDR3 totals 15 residues. The germline gives CDR1 SGHNT, CDR2 YENEEA. The ends lost 5 bases at V and 0 bases at J; junction bases unmatched: 4. The CDR3 protein is CASSPGQSSGNTIYF. CDR3 DNA sequence: TGTGCCAGCAGCCCGGGACAGAGCTCTGGAAACACCATATATTTT.

V is TRBV6-1 and J is TRBJ2-3, with 9 bases aligning to TRBD2. CDR1 and CDR2 (germline): MNHNS, SASEGT. CDR3 length equals 12 residues. V lost 6 bases, J lost 12 bases, and 7 bases stayed unmatched. The chain's CDR3 is CASRNSGGGQYF. The CDR3 nucleotides read TGTGCCAGCAGAAATAGCGGGGGCGGCCAGTATTTT.

The chain links TRBV19 to TRBJ2-5, with 9 positions matching TRBD2. Germline V gene lookup returns CDR1 LNHDA and CDR2 SQIVND (reference sequence). This CDR3 contains 16 residues. V gave up 2 bases and J gave up 2 bases; unmatched junction bases: 6. Here the CDR3 reads CASSIRPAGGQETQYF. The CDR3 region has the DNA TGTGCCAGTAGTATACGTCCAGCGGGGGGACAAGAGACCCAGTACTTC.

The chain has TRBV27 and TRBJ2-3; possibly TRBD1 for D (6 bases). The length of the CDR3 is 15 residues. The V end was cut by 2 bases, the J end by 1 base, with 10 bases between. In germline, CDR1 is MNHEY, CDR2 SMNVEV (reference sequence). The DNA for the CDR3 is TGTGCCAGCAGTTTAGTGGACAGAGGCACAGATACGCAGTATTTT. Its protein is CASSLVDRGTDTQYF.

The rearrangement joins TRBV15 to TRBJ1-1; perhaps TRBD1 as D (6 bases). With 4 bases removed from V and 4 bases from J, the gap between germline ends came to 19 bases. This CDR3 contains 16 residues. The germline gives CDR1 LNHNV, CDR2 YYDKDF (reference sequence). The CDR3 loop reads CATSTWGQAEGTEAFF. The CDR3 DNA follows: TGTGCCACCAGCACCTGGGGGCAGGCAGAGGGCACTGAAGCTTTCTTT.

V gene TRBV11-2 combines with J gene TRBJ2-7; D may be TRBD2 (7 bases). Germline CDR1 and CDR2: SGHAT and FQNNGV. CDR3 size: 14 residues. Trimming stripped 0 bases from V and 4 bases from J, with 10 bases between. CDR3 DNA sequence: TGTGCCAGCAGCTTAGAAGGGGGGGGTTACGAGCAGTACTTC. It translates to CASSLEGGGYEQYF.

The chain joins TRBV5-5 to TRBJ1-5, with 7 bases identical to TRBD1. The trim removed 4 bases at V and 3 bases at J, leaving 4 bases unmatched. The CDR3 contains 14 residues. Germline CDR1 reads SGHKS; CDR2 reads YYEKEE (reference sequence). The CDR3 sequence: CASSGGQINQPQHF. In DNA, the CDR3 is TGTGCCAGCAGCGGGGGACAGATCAATCAGCCCCAGCATTTT.

The chain couples TRBV6-1 to TRBJ2-7, with D hard to call. The CDR3 contains 14 residues. The V end lost 8 bases, the J end lost 0 bases, and 14 bases lay between the germline ends. The germline V gene has CDR1 MNHNS and CDR2 SASEGT. The CDR3 sequence: CASSTYLSSYEQYF. DNA of the CDR3: TGTGCCAGCTCCACTTATTTGAGCTCCTACGAGCAGTACTTC.

V usage is TRBV5-4 and J usage is TRBJ2-5; a possible D gene is TRBD1 (6 bases). CDR3 length equals 15 residues. V was clipped by 4 bases and J by 1 base, with 14 bases between them. Germline CDR1 and CDR2: SGHNT and YYREEE (reference sequence). The CDR3: CASSTRQAPQETQYF. CDR3 DNA: TGTGCCAGCAGCACTCGACAGGCCCCCCAAGAGACCCAGTACTTC.

Only one count was recorded for this clone. The chain carries TRBV7-9 and TRBJ1-2; possible D gene TRBD1, 6 bases. Germline CDR1 SEHNR, CDR2 FQNEAQ (reference sequence). V lost 9 bases and J 1 base, leaving 21 bases between the germline ends. CDR3 length: 16 residues. In nucleotides, the CDR3 is TGTGCCAGTTCTCACTTAACAGGGAGCCGTAACTATGGCTACACCTTC. It yields the protein CASSHLTGSRNYGYTF. The full variable domain, its missing parts supplied by reference TRBV7-9 and TRBJ1-2, is DTGVSQNPRHKITKRGQNVTFRCDPISEHNRLYWYRQTLGQGPEFLTYFQNEAQLEKSRLLSDRFSAERPKGSFSTLEIQRTEQGDSAMYLCASSHLTGSRNYGYTFGSGTRLTVV.

The CDR3 sequence: CASSPRLAESYEQYF. The CDR3 DNA reads TGCGCCAGCAGTCCCAGACTAGCGGAAAGCTACGAGCAGTACTTC. This chain links TRBV4-3 with TRBJ2-7; TRBD2 aligns across 9 bases. Looked up from germline, CDR1 is LGHNA and CDR2 is YSLEER. The CDR3 is made up of 15 amino acids. The V and J ends lost 6 bases and 3 bases, in that order; junction bases with no gene match: 9.

This clone was picked up a small number of times. The gene calls are TRBV4-1 and TRBJ2-1; TRBD2 matches at 8 bases. Trimming took 3 bases from V and 6 from J; bases not matched to a gene: 13. Germline-derived CDR1 and CDR2 are MGHRA and YSYEKL. The CDR3 is 17 amino acids. CDR3 amino acids: CASSHGRGLNGRNEQFF. DNA for the CDR3: TGCGCCAGCAGCCACGGGAGGGGTTTGAACGGCCGCAATGAGCAGTTCTTC.

The genes are TRBV27 and TRBJ2-5; D might be TRBD1 (6 bases). V lost 6 bases, J lost 1 base, and 9 bases lay in between. The CDR3 sequence is 13 residues long. The V gene's germline CDR1 is MNHEY and CDR2 SMNVEV (reference sequence). The CDR3: CASRGAAQETQYF. In DNA, the CDR3 is TGTGCCAGCAGGGGGGCAGCCCAAGAGACCCAGTACTTC.

The CDR3 DNA reads TGTGCCAGCAGTGGGGCACTTTTCCAAGAGACCCAGTACTTC. Protein product: CASSGALFQETQYF. This chain uses TRBV6-1 with TRBJ2-5; D call uncertain. CDR1 is MNHNS, CDR2 SASEGT, per germline. The CDR3 spans 14 residues. V lost 4 bases and J 1 base, leaving 10 bases between the germline ends.

The J gene is TRBJ1-1, the V gene TRBV14; 9 bases line up with TRBD1. J lost 10 bases, V lost 1 base, and 4 bases had no gene match. Germline V gene data show CDR1 as SGHDN and CDR2 as FVKESK. CDR3 size: 13 residues. The CDR3 DNA follows: TGTGCCAGCAGCCAAGCCGCGACAGGGGGAGCTTTCTTT. This encodes CASSQAATGGAFF.

The V call is TRBV25-1, the J call TRBJ1-2; tentative D call: TRBD1 (5 bases). The V and J ends lost 3 bases and 5 bases respectively, with 13 bases between them. Looked up from germline, CDR1 is MGHDK and CDR2 is SYGVNS. The CDR3 sequence is 14 residues long. In DNA form, the CDR3 reads TGTGCCAGCAGTGAGGCCGGGGGTGATTATGGCTACACCTTC. It is translated as CASSEAGGDYGYTF.

This clone was recorded only once. The chain joins TRBV28 to TRBJ2-5; 12 nucleotides line up with TRBD1. V lost 6 bases, J lost 5 bases, and 10 bases stayed unmatched. The CDR3 covers 16 residues. Germline V gene lookup returns CDR1 MDHEN and CDR2 SYDVKM. The chain's CDR3 is CASRGTGGPGVETQYF. The CDR3 DNA reads as TGTGCCAGCAGAGGGACAGGGGGCCCGGGGGTGGAGACCCAGTACTTC. The full variable domain, its missing parts supplied by reference TRBV28 and TRBJ2-5, is DVKVTQSSRYLVKRTGEKVFLECVQDMDHENMFWYRQDPGLGLRLIYFSYDVKMKEKGDIPEGYSVSREKKERFSLILESASTNQTSMYLCASRGTGGPGVETQYFGPGTRLLVL.

CDR3 in amino acids: CASSPSGGSTDTQYF. The CDR3 region has the DNA TGTGCCAGCAGCCCGAGCGGGGGAAGCACAGATACGCAGTATTTT. The genes are TRBV7-3 and TRBJ2-3, with TRBD2 matching over 8 bases. Germline V gene sequence: CDR1 SGHTA, CDR2 FQGTGA. This CDR3 comprises 15 residues. V lost 5 bases, J lost 0 bases, and 4 bases stayed unmatched.

The rearrangement links TRBV4-1 to TRBJ2-1; TRBD2 is a possible D gene (6 bases). V was shortened by 4 bases and J by 0 bases, with 10 bases between the two germline ends. In germline, CDR1 is MGHRA, CDR2 YSYEKL. The CDR3 totals 15 residues. CDR3 bases: TGCGCCAGCAGCCCCGGGGGTAGCTCCTACAATGAGCAGTTCTTC. Protein: CASSPGGSSYNEQFF.

The chain combines TRBV12-5 with TRBJ1-2, with D possibly matching TRBD1 (6 bases). V was shortened by 6 bases and J by 7 bases, with 15 bases between the two germline ends. Germline values: CDR1 LGHNT, CDR2 FRNRAP. The CDR3 is 13 residues long. The CDR3 DNA is TGTGCTAGTGGCCCAAACAGGGAAGGTGGCTACACCTTC. This translates into CASGPNREGGYTF. Full variable domain (outside the CDR3, taken from reference TRBV12-5 and TRBJ1-2): DARVTQTPRHKVTEMGQEVTMRCQPILGHNTVFWYRQTMMQGLELLAYFRNRAPLDDSGMPKDRFSAEMPDATLATLKIQPSEPRDSAVYFCASGPNREGGYTFGSGTRLTVV.

V is TRBV6-1 and J is TRBJ1-6; D gene uncertain. This CDR3 has 16 residues. The ends were cut back, 3 bases at V and 0 bases at J, with 9 bases in the middle. CDR1 and CDR2 from the germline V gene are MNHNS and SASEGT. CDR3 protein: CASSDGMNSYNSPLHF. The CDR3 nucleotides read TGTGCCAGCAGTGACGGTATGAACTCCTATAATTCACCCCTCCACTTT.